A selection of T cell receptor beta chains follows, all from one sample in a study of T cell repertoires in cytomegalovirus infection. TCRdb reprocessed the reads via MiXCR and lists one record per CDR3 protein. The sample holds some 180,000 distinct CDR3 sequences; about a sixth are singletons and the top ten take approximately 26%. The sequencing sample was made of CD8+ T cells from PBMCs. Receptor source: a human donor in good health (CMV status not recorded). Some clones in this sample may be carry-over from other donors' samples. Both conserved end residues are part of each CDR3. The D gene is left open where the match is weak. Only some rows state a clone size, as once, few, many or a class for expanded clones.

len	v_gene	d_gene	j_gene	abundance	CDR3aa	CDR3nt
14	TRBV4-3	-	TRBJ2-7	few	CASSQDRVGGEQYF	TGCGCCAGCAGCCAAGACAGGGTCGGAGGCGAGCAGTACTTC
13	TRBV7-8	-	TRBJ1-2	few	CASSLRGGGGYTF	TGTGCCAGCAGCTTACGTGGGGGGGGTGGCTACACCTTC
13	TRBV29-1	TRBD1	TRBJ2-1	-	CSVQRQGNNEQFF	TGCAGCGTTCAGAGACAGGGTAACAATGAGCAGTTCTTC
16	TRBV12-3/TRBV12-4	-	TRBJ1-1	-	CASRLRPTLNGTEAFF	TGTGCCAGCAGACTTAGGCCCACATTGAACGGCACTGAAGCTTTCTTT
17	TRBV4-1	-	TRBJ2-4	-	CASSQDKGFLAKNIQYF	TGCGCCAGCAGCCAAGATAAAGGCTTCCTAGCCAAAAACATTCAGTACTTC
15	TRBV14	-	TRBJ2-7	-	CASSQDLLGAYEQYF	TGTGCCAGCAGCCAAGATCTGTTGGGGGCCTACGAGCAGTACTTC
13	TRBV6-2/TRBV6-3	-	TRBJ2-5	few	CASSYQQVETQYF	TGTGCCAGCAGTTACCAGCAAGTGGAGACCCAGTACTTC
17	TRBV10-2	-	TRBJ2-7	few	CASSEQAQKLGAYEQYF	TGCGCCAGCAGTGAACAGGCCCAGAAGCTAGGCGCCTACGAGCAGTACTTC
15	TRBV12-3/TRBV12-4	TRBD2	TRBJ2-5	few	CASRLLAGGKETQYF	TGTGCCAGCAGGCTACTAGCGGGGGGTAAAGAGACCCAGTACTTC
17	TRBV7-3	TRBD1	TRBJ2-2	few	CASSPRGDRGFTGELFF	TGTGCCAGCAGCCCAAGGGGTGACAGGGGATTCACCGGGGAGCTGTTTTTT
16	TRBV25-1	TRBD1	TRBJ1-1	-	CASSKRQGLMNTEAFF	TGTGCCAGCAGTAAGCGACAGGGGCTCATGAACACTGAAGCTTTCTTT
17	TRBV28	-	TRBJ1-4	-	CASSLSGARSVNEKLFF	TGTGCCAGCAGTTTATCCGGGGCGCGCTCGGTGAATGAAAAACTGTTTTTT
15	TRBV7-3	TRBD1	TRBJ2-1	-	CASSLTGEPYNEQFF	TGTGCCAGCAGCCTCACAGGGGAACCCTACAATGAGCAGTTCTTC
16	TRBV7-9	-	TRBJ1-1	few	CASSSPNPSEDTEAFF	TGTGCCAGCAGCTCTCCCAATCCGTCCGAGGACACTGAAGCTTTCTTT
14	TRBV12-3/TRBV12-4	-	TRBJ1-4	-	CASRSRGPREKLFF	TGTGCCAGCAGGTCCCGGGGTCCCCGTGAAAAACTGTTTTTT
15	TRBV15	TRBD1	TRBJ1-5	-	CATSLGQVVGQPQHF	TGTGCCACCAGCTTAGGACAGGTCGTGGGTCAGCCCCAGCATTTT
14	TRBV12-3/TRBV12-4	-	TRBJ1-2	few	CASSYRGHNYGYTF	TGTGCCAGCAGTTATCGGGGGCACAACTATGGCTACACCTTC
11	TRBV25-1	-	TRBJ2-2	-	CASSVAGELFF	TGTGCCAGCAGTGTGGCCGGGGAGCTGTTTTTT
13	TRBV29-1	-	TRBJ2-7	few	CSVTWPLTYEQYF	TGCAGCGTTACCTGGCCCCTCACCTACGAGCAGTACTTC
16	TRBV12-3/TRBV12-4	-	TRBJ2-7	many	CASSLANRRPADEQYF	TGTGCCAGCAGTTTAGCTAACAGGAGGCCCGCGGACGAGCAGTACTTC